The present T cell receptor (beta chain) was sequenced within a study of blood T cell repertoires in COVID-19. Whole-study context: Researchers got acute and convalescent COVID-19 samples from the United States, Italy and Spain. Sample material is recorded as cDNA or gDNA derived from T cells, B-cell-depleted T cells, or PBMCs.

Trimming cost V 5 bases and J 1 base; bases outside gene matches: 13. Germline CDR1 SGHRS, CDR2 YFSETQ. CDR3 size: 17 residues. Data came from immunoSEQ multiplex PCR; TCRdb stores just in-frame clones and leaves some out. The profile shows around 64,000 clones, 80% to 85% of them singletons. The V call is TRBV5-1, the J call TRBJ2-7; TRBD1 agrees at 9 bases. The sequencing sample was made of peripheral blood. This sequence was found in a human donor in a cohort sampled during active COVID-19. The CDR3 region has the DNA TGCGCCAGCAGGCGCAGCTCCGGGACAGGGACGTCCTACGAGCAGTACTTC. Protein: CASRRSSGTGTSYEQYF.